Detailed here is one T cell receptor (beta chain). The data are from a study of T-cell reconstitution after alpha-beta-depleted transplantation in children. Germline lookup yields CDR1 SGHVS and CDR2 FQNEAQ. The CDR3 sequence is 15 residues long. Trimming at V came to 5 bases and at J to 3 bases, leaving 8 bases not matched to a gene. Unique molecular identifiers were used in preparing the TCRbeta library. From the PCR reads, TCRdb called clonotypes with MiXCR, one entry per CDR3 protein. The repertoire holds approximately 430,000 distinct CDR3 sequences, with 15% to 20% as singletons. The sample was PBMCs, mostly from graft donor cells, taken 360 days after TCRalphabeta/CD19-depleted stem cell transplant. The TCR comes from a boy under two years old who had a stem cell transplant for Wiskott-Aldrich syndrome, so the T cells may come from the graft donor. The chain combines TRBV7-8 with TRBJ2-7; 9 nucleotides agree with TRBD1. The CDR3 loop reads CASSLTGGNSYEQYF. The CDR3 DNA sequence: TGTGCCAGCAGCCTGACAGGGGGAAATAGCTACGAGCAGTACTTC.